Listed here are 10 T cell receptor beta chains from one sample, sequenced in a study of shared clonotypes between healthy human individuals. Profiled with immunoSEQ multiplex PCR; TCRdb holds only in-frame clones, not every one. The table has roughly 1,500,000 clones, 98% seen once. Sequences were obtained from naive CD4+ T cells sorted from blood. The subset denotes: CD45RA+ positively selected. These TCRs come from a man aged 25-45 years in good health.

The rearrangement uses TRBV7-2 and TRBJ2-1; D is unclear. Germline V gene sequence: CDR1 SGHTA, CDR2 FQGNSA. The CDR3 totals 13 residues. V lost 2 bases and J lost 9, with 11 bases in between. The CDR3 DNA reads TGTGCCAGCAGCTTAAGGCCCACCGGTGAGCAGTTCTTC. Protein: CASSLRPTGEQFF. Combining the CDR3 with reference TRBV7-2 and TRBJ2-1 gives the whole variable domain GAGVSQSPSNKVTEKGKDVELRCDPISGHTALYWYRQSLGQGLEFLIYFQGNSAPDKSGLPSDRFSAERTGGSVSTLTIQRTQQEDSAVYLCASSLRPTGEQFFGPGTRLTVL.

This chain uses TRBV6-6 with TRBJ1-2; the D is unclear. The ends were cut back, 7 bases at V and 0 bases at J, with 12 bases in the middle. The CDR3 totals 14 residues. The germline V gene encodes CDR1 MNHNY and CDR2 SVGAGI (reference sequence). The DNA of the CDR3 is TGTGCCAGCAATCCAGTAGGCGCTAACTATGGCTACACCTTC. Its translation is CASNPVGANYGYTF.

This chain uses TRBV27 with TRBJ2-7; D is perhaps TRBD1 (5 bases). The CDR3 consists of 17 residues. Germline V gives CDR1 MNHEY, CDR2 SMNVEV (reference sequence). With 5 bases removed from V and 1 base from J, the gap between germline ends came to 21 bases. The DNA for the CDR3 is TGTGCCAGCAGTCCCCGAACCTTCGACAGTTTTTCCTACGAGCAGTACTTC. Translated: CASSPRTFDSFSYEQYF.

This sequence joins TRBV18 and TRBJ2-3; the match to TRBD1 covers 11 bases. CDR3 length equals 16 residues. Germline V CDR1 and CDR2: KGHSH, LQKENI. V shed 1 base and J 3 bases; nucleotides not matched to a gene: 3. CDR3 loop: CASSPRGTGGTDTQYF. CDR3 DNA: TGTGCCAGCTCACCACGCGGGACAGGGGGAACAGATACGCAGTATTTT.

The rearrangement uses TRBV7-9 and TRBJ2-2, with 10 positions matching TRBD2. The ends lost 11 bases at V and 3 bases at J; junction bases unmatched: 9. Germline CDR1 and CDR2: SEHNR and FQNEAQ (reference sequence). The length of the CDR3 is 15 residues. The CDR3 is CAGQTGTSDTGELFF. The DNA of the CDR3 is TGTGCCGGCCAGACAGGGACTAGCGACACCGGGGAGCTGTTTTTT.

Of note for this clone: The sample contains more than one DNA sequence encoding this CDR3. The rearrangement links TRBV7-9 to TRBJ2-7, with D unclear. The CDR3 loop spans 11 amino acids. The V end was cut by 3 bases, the J end by 5 bases, with 5 bases between. Germline V lookup: CDR1 SEHNR, CDR2 FQNEAQ (reference sequence). Here the CDR3 DNA reads TGTGCCAGCAGCTTGAGTGACGAGCAGTACTTC. Protein product: CASSLSDEQYF.

The chain's CDR3 is CASSTRLAGLETQYF. CDR3 coding DNA: TGTGCCAGTAGTACCCGACTAGCGGGGCTAGAGACCCAGTACTTC. The J gene is TRBJ2-5, the V gene TRBV19; 11 nucleotides line up with TRBD2. CDR1 and CDR2 from the germline V gene are LNHDA and SQIVND (reference sequence). The CDR3 length is 15 residues. Germline trimming cut 4 bases from V and 4 bases from J; bases unmatched to any gene: 5.

The chain carries TRBV28 and TRBJ2-1, with 7 bases that match TRBD1. This CDR3 has 16 residues. J lost 5 bases, V lost 6 bases, and 13 bases had no gene match. Germline V gives CDR1 MDHEN, CDR2 SYDVKM. This chain's CDR3 is CASSPFWGQRNNEQFF. CDR3 nucleotide sequence: TGTGCCAGCAGCCCCTTTTGGGGACAGAGAAACAATGAGCAGTTCTTC.

The chain combines TRBV28 with TRBJ1-5; D call uncertain. The CDR3 is 16 residues long. CDR1 and CDR2 from the germline V gene are MDHEN and SYDVKM. Trimming took 4 bases from V and 1 from J, leaving 14 bases between them. The CDR3: CASSSPEGGSNQPQHF. The DNA for the CDR3 is TGTGCCAGCAGTTCCCCTGAAGGAGGGAGCAATCAGCCCCAGCATTTT.

This clone was seen only once. The chain uses TRBV13 and TRBJ2-5; 13 nucleotides align to TRBD2. From germline, CDR1 is PRHDT and CDR2 FYEKMQ (reference sequence). This CDR3 has 17 amino acids. Losses at the gene ends were 5 bases for V and 4 bases for J; bases not matched to a gene: 10. For the CDR3, the DNA is TGTGCCAGCAGCCAGGGACTAGCGGGACGTCGGGGAGAGACCCAGTACTTC. As protein: CASSQGLAGRRGETQYF.